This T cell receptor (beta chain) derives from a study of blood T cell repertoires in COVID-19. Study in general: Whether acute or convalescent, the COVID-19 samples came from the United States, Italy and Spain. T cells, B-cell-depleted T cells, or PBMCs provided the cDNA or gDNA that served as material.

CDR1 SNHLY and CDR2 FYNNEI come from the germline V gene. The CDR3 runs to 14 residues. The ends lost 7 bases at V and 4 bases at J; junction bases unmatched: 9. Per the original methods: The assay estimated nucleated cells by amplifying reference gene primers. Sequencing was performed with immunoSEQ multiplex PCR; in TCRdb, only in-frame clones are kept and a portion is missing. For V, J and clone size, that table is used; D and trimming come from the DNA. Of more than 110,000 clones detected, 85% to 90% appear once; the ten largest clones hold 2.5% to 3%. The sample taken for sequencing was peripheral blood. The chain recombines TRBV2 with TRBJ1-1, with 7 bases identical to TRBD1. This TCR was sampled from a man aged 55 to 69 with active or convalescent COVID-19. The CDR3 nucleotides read TGTGCCAGCATCCCAGGGGGAGTCGGCACTGAAGCTTTCTTT. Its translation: CASIPGGVGTEAFF. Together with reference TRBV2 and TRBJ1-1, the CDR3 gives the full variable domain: EPEVTQTPSHQVTQMGQEVILRCVPISNHLYFYWYRQILGQKVEFLVSFYNNEISEKSEIFDDQFSVERPDGSNFTLKIRSTKLEDSAMYFCASIPGGVGTEAFFGQGTRLTVV.